This TCR beta chain came from a study of shared T cell receptors in the human thymus. Profiling relied on immunoSEQ multiplex PCR, and the TCRdb table lists in-frame clones only, not all of them. In the table there are about 610,000 clones, 85% to 90% of which are singletons. There are 16 residues in the CDR3. V lost 5 bases to trimming and J lost 4 bases; unmatched junction nucleotides: 12. From germline, CDR1 is SGHVS and CDR2 FQNEAQ. These data were also reused for a study on human thymus T cells. This second study says: Infants served as donors; they were healthy and Finnish and were having corrective surgery for congenital heart defects. Thymus was obtained from resections taken during corrective heart surgery.

What was sequenced was thymocytes. This clonotype was obtained from a boy under two years old with a congenital heart defect. This rearrangement joins TRBV7-8 to TRBJ2-7; 9 positions match TRBD1. CDR3 amino acids: CASSIYIPGQGYEQYF. CDR3 DNA sequence: TGTGCCAGCAGCATCTACATACCGGGACAGGGATACGAGCAGTACTTC.